Below, one TCR beta chain is given with its context. Each sample's input was 200 to 300 ng genomic DNA, some 38,000 genome equivalents. The sample is drawn from a study of T cell clusters in autoimmune cytopenias. TRB rearrangements were amplified by touch-down multiplex PCR with mixed TRB-A/B primers. TCRdb re-analyzed the multiplex PCR reads; it lists each CDR3 protein once, without DNA. This repertoire comprises about 5,000 distinct CDR3 sequences; its ten largest clones make up about 28%. The CDR3 runs 18 residues. The germline gives CDR1 ENHRY, CDR2 SYGVKD. V is TRBV10-3 and J is TRBJ2-1; TCRdb's D call, TRBD2, is unchecked because there is no DNA. Sequencing was carried out using peripheral blood. The sequence was obtained from a human donor with an autoimmune cytopenia or autoimmune hepatitis (not recorded which). CDR3 in amino acids: CAISGGGASGGTHNEQFF.